The 2 T cell receptor beta chains below come from one sample, sequenced in a study of blood T cell repertoires in COVID-19. Assay used: immunoSEQ multiplex PCR; TCRdb lists only in-frame clones, some missing. The sample comprises approximately 200,000 clones, just under 85% of which are singletons, and 1.3% rests with the top ten. The sequenced sample consisted of PBMCs or T cells enriched from blood (not recorded which). All receptors derive from a woman aged 40 to 50 with acute COVID-19.

This sequence joins TRBV5-1 and TRBJ2-1, with 10 positions matching TRBD2. The length of the CDR3 is 16 residues. V dropped 2 bases and J dropped 9; count of bases not matched to a gene: 11. Germline CDR1 is SGHRS and CDR2 is YFSETQ. Here the CDR3 reads CASSLTGASGSVEQFF. The DNA for the CDR3 is TGCGCCAGCAGCTTAACGGGGGCTAGCGGGAGCGTTGAGCAGTTCTTC.

The count of this clone is one. V is TRBV4-1 and J is TRBJ2-1, with D maybe TRBD2 (5 bases). Per the germline V gene, CDR1 is MGHRA and CDR2 is YSYEKL. CDR3 length equals 15 residues. V was shortened by 1 base and J by 10 bases, with 17 bases between the two germline ends. Here the CDR3 DNA reads TGCGCCAGCAGCCAAGTTGTACTAGGAGTCAGGGAGCAGTTCTTC. The encoded protein is CASSQVVLGVREQFF.